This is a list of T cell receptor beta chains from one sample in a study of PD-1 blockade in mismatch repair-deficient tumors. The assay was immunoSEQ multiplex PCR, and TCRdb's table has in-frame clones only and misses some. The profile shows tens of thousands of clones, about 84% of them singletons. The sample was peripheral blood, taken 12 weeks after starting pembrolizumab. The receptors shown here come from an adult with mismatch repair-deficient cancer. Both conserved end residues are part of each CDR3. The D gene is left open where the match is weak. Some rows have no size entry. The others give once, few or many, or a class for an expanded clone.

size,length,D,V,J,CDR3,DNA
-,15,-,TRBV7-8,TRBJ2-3,CASSLLGASTDTQYF,TGTGCCAGCAGCTTACTGGGTGCCAGCACAGATACGCAGTATTTT
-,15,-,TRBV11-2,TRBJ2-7,CASSLVTGLNYEQYF,TGTGCCAGCAGCTTAGTCACTGGACTGAACTACGAGCAGTACTTC
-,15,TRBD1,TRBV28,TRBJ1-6,CASRRVTGVNSPLHF,TGTGCCAGCAGGAGAGTCACAGGGGTTAATTCACCCCTCCACTTT
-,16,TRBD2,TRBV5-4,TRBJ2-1,CASSSRTSGSDNEQFF,TGTGCCAGCAGCTCACGGACTAGCGGGAGTGACAATGAGCAGTTCTTC
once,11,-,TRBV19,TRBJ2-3,CASSGTLGQYF,TGTGCCAGTAGTGGGACGCTCGGGCAGTATTTT
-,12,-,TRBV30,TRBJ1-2,CAWATGNYGYTF,TGTGCCTGGGCGACAGGAAACTATGGCTACACCTTC
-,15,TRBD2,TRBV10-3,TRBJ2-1,CAISILAGENNEQFF,TGTGCCATCAGTATCCTAGCGGGAGAGAACAATGAGCAGTTCTTC
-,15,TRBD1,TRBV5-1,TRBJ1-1,CASSVRQGPNTEAFF,TGCGCCAGCAGCGTGAGACAGGGCCCGAACACTGAAGCTTTCTTT
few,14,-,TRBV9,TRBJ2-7,CASSAGVSSYEQYF,TGTGCCAGCAGCGCAGGGGTAAGCTCCTACGAGCAGTACTTC
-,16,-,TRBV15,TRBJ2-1,CATSREGGALSNEQFF,TGTGCCACCAGCAGAGAGGGGGGAGCGCTGAGTAATGAGCAGTTCTTC
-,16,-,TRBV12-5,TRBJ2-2,CASGLIGSLNTGELFF,TGTGCTAGTGGTTTGATAGGCAGCCTGAACACCGGGGAGCTGTTTTTT
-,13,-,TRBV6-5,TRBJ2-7,CASSYSASHEQYF,TGTGCCAGCAGTTACTCGGCTTCCCACGAGCAGTACTTC
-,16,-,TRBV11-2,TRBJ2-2,CASSLDRTGLTGELFF,TGTGCCAGCAGCTTAGACCGGACGGGATTGACCGGGGAGCTGTTTTTT
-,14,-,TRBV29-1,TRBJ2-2,CSVAAGTPTGELFF,TGCAGCGTTGCTGCCGGGACACCCACCGGGGAGCTGTTTTTT
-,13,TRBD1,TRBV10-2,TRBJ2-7,CASSRGPSSEQYF,TGCGCCAGCAGCAGGGGGCCGTCCTCCGAGCAGTACTTC
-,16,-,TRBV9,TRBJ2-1,CASSVEALRENNEQFF,TGTGCCAGCAGCGTAGAGGCCCTGCGAGAGAACAATGAGCAGTTCTTC
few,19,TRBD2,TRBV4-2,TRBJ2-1,CASSQRGGSGSGGWNEQFF,TGTGCCAGCAGCCAGAGGGGGGGTAGCGGGAGCGGAGGGTGGAATGAGCAGTTCTTC
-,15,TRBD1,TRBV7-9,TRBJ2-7,CASSSRRDRSYEQYF,TGTGCCAGCAGCTCACGACGGGACAGATCCTACGAGCAGTACTTC
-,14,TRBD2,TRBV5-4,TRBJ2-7,CASSASSGSYEQYF,TGTGCCAGCAGCGCGTCTAGCGGGAGCTACGAGCAGTACTTC